This T cell receptor beta chain was profiled in a study of blood T cell repertoires in COVID-19. Per the germline V gene, CDR1 is SNHLY and CDR2 is FYNNEI. This CDR3 contains 15 residues. V was trimmed by 3 bases and J by 0 bases, leaving 9 bases between them. Clones were read by immunoSEQ multiplex PCR, and TCRdb kept only the in-frame ones, dropping some. Of under 500,000 clones in the sample, about 85% are singletons; the top ten hold approximately 2%. The genes are TRBV2 and TRBJ2-1; perhaps TRBD2 as D (7 bases). This receptor was identified in a woman younger than 35 with acute COVID-19. The sample was PBMCs or T cells enriched from blood (not recorded which). In DNA form, the CDR3 reads TGTGCCAGCAGTGACGCGGGGGCCTCCTACAATGAGCAGTTCTTC. As protein: CASSDAGASYNEQFF.